This T cell receptor (beta chain) appears in the sequencing data of a study of brain T cells in children with intractable seizures. Notes on this clone: One end of the junction is discordant with germline, which a read error may explain.

This table comes from immunoSEQ multiplex PCR, and its TCRdb copy is limited to in-frame clones, with some not included. The sample lists tens of thousands of clones, under 95% occurring once. Sequencing was limited to surgery cases with top T cell transcript signatures in brain tissue. Pre-surgery treatment included at least one anti-epileptic drug. The CDR3 runs 13 residues. Per germline, CDR1 SSHAT and CDR2 FNYEAQ (reference sequence). Here the sequenced sample was peripheral blood, taken at surgery. V usage is TRBV7-7 and J usage is TRBJ2-5; possibly TRBD2 for D (6 bases). The source is a girl aged 2 to 10 with Rasmussen encephalitis and intractable seizures. The CDR3 sequence: CASSPETRGTQYF. The DNA for the CDR3 is TGTGCTAGCAGCCCCGAGACTAGAGGGACCCAGTACTTC.